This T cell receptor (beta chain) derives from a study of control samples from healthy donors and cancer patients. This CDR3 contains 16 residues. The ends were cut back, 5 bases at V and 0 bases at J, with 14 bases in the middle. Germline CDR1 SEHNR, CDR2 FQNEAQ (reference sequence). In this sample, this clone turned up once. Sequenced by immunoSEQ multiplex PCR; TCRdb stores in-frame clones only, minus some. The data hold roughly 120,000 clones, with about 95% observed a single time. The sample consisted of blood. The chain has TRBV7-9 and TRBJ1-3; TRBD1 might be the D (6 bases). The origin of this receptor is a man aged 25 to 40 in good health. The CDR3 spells CASSPMDSRSGNTIYF. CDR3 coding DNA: TGTGCCAGCAGCCCGATGGACAGCCGCTCTGGAAACACCATATATTTT. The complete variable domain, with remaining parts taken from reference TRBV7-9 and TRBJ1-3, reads DTGVSQNPRHKITKRGQNVTFRCDPISEHNRLYWYRQTLGQGPEFLTYFQNEAQLEKSRLLSDRFSAERPKGSFSTLEIQRTEQGDSAMYLCASSPMDSRSGNTIYFGEGSWLTVV.